One and the same sample provided the 31 T cell receptor beta chains below, sequenced in a study of blood T cell repertoires in COVID-19. Produced via immunoSEQ multiplex PCR; TCRdb's table is partial and in-frame only. The sample lists about 180,000 clones; roughly 90% were seen once. The specimen was PBMCs or T cells enriched from blood (not recorded which). Receptor source: a human donor with acute COVID-19. The donor label of this sample is uncertain.

This clone was observed a handful of times. V is TRBV14 and J is TRBJ1-1; D is possibly TRBD1 (5 bases). Germline CDR1 is SGHDN and CDR2 is FVKESK. The CDR3 is made up of 14 amino acids. Trimming removed 2 bases at V and 5 bases at J, with 12 bases between. In DNA form, the CDR3 reads TGTGCCAGCAGCCAATCTATGGGGGGAACTGAAGCTTTCTTT. It translates to CASSQSMGGTEAFF.

This chain uses TRBV7-3 with TRBJ2-2; no firm D call. The V end lost 2 bases, the J end lost 0 bases, and 7 bases lay between the germline ends. CDR3 length: 15 amino acids. Per germline, CDR1 SGHTA and CDR2 FQGTGA. CDR3 nucleotides: TGTGCCAGCAGCTTAGCGGAGCCGAACACCGGGGAGCTGTTTTTT. It codes for CASSLAEPNTGELFF.

The chain combines TRBV5-1 with TRBJ2-7; TRBD2 matches 7 bases. Per germline, CDR1 SGHRS and CDR2 YFSETQ. V shed 3 bases, J shed 3 bases, and the junction held 0 bases outside the gene matches. The CDR3 is 12 residues long. The CDR3 spells CASSWEGYEQYF. As DNA, the CDR3 is TGCGCCAGCAGCTGGGAGGGCTACGAGCAGTACTTC.

The chain links TRBV7-9 to TRBJ1-1; no definite D call. CDR3 length: 13 residues. Germline lookup yields CDR1 SEHNR and CDR2 FQNEAQ (reference sequence). V lost 1 base and J lost 11, with 14 bases in between. The CDR3 nucleotides are TGTGCCAGCAGCTTAGGAGGAGGACGTATGGCTTTCTTT. It codes for CASSLGGGRMAFF.

The gene calls are TRBV4-1 and TRBJ1-2, with TRBD1 matching 9 bases. CDR1 is MGHRA, CDR2 YSYEKL, per germline. The CDR3 extends over 15 amino acids. V shed 0 bases, J shed 3 bases, and the junction held 2 bases outside the gene matches. CDR3 DNA sequence: TGCGCCAGCAGCCAAGATAGGGACAGGGACTATGGCTACACCTTC. Its translation is CASSQDRDRDYGYTF.

V gene TRBV6-4 combines with J gene TRBJ2-3, with TRBD2 matching 10 bases. The V gene's germline CDR1 is MRHNA and CDR2 SNTAGT. This CDR3 has 14 residues. V lost 6 bases and J lost 2; bases outside the gene matches: 2. The CDR3 region has the DNA TGTGCCAGCAGCCTAGCGGGGGCCACAGATACGCAGTATTTT. As protein: CASSLAGATDTQYF.

This clone came up a few times. CDR3 DNA sequence: TGTGCCAGCAGCCAAGATCTGGGGGTTAGCGGGGGAGGGGAGACCCAGTACTTC. Translated, it gives CASSQDLGVSGGGETQYF. The chain is built from TRBV3-1 (or the pseudogene TRBV3-2) and TRBJ2-5; TRBD2 aligns across 9 bases. CDR1 and CDR2 from the germline V gene are LGHDT and YNNKEL (reference sequence). V trimming: 0 bases; J trimming: 5 bases; junction bases outside the gene matches: 13. The CDR3 is 18 residues long.

This clone was detected only once. The V gene is TRBV11-2, the J gene TRBJ1-2, with 9 bases matching TRBD1. CDR3 length: 17 residues. Per germline, CDR1 SGHAT and CDR2 FQNNGV. V shed 3 bases and J 0 bases; nucleotides not matched to a gene: 8. CDR3 loop: CASSLAHRGRSNYGYTF. The CDR3 DNA is TGTGCCAGCAGCTTGGCTCACAGGGGGCGATCTAACTATGGCTACACCTTC.

V usage is TRBV5-4 and J usage is TRBJ2-3; 7 bases align to TRBD1. Germline lookup yields CDR1 SGHNT and CDR2 YYREEE (reference sequence). V was clipped by 0 bases and J by 0 bases; unmatched bases: 4. The length of the CDR3 is 16 residues. CDR3 DNA: TGTGCCAGCAGCTTGGAGGGGACAGCCAGCACAGATACGCAGTATTTT. Translated: CASSLEGTASTDTQYF.

V gene TRBV10-3 combines with J gene TRBJ2-7; 11 nucleotides agree with TRBD1. Trimming at V came to 8 bases and at J to 7 bases, leaving 7 bases not matched to a gene. This CDR3 is built from 13 residues. Germline V CDR1 and CDR2: ENHRY, SYGVKD. CDR3 coding DNA: TGTGCCATCGGAGGACAGGGGGCCGAGGAGCAGTACTTC. Residues: CAIGGQGAEEQYF.

V gene TRBV6-5 combines with J gene TRBJ2-3; 7 bases agree with TRBD2. CDR3 length: 14 amino acids. V was clipped by 4 bases and J by 1 base; unmatched bases: 2. Germline assignment: CDR1 MNHEY and CDR2 SVGAGI. The CDR3 sequence: CASSLAGGTDTQYF. DNA of the CDR3: TGTGCCAGCAGTTTGGCGGGGGGCACAGATACGCAGTATTTT.

The chain joins TRBV29-1 to TRBJ1-1; 7 bases are a match to TRBD1. Losses at the gene ends were 5 bases for V and 4 bases for J; bases not matched to a gene: 7. The CDR3 loop spans 13 amino acids. CDR1 is SQVTM and CDR2 is ANQGSEA in the germline V gene. The CDR3 DNA is TGCAGCGTTCGACCGGGACAGCCCACTGAAGCTTTCTTT. Amino acid sequence: CSVRPGQPTEAFF.

The rearrangement links TRBV25-1 to TRBJ1-3; no firm D call. From germline, CDR1 is MGHDK and CDR2 SYGVNS. V lost 5 bases and J 9 bases, leaving 14 bases between the germline ends. This CDR3 spans 13 amino acids. The CDR3 DNA sequence: TGTGCCAGCAGTCCCCGAGGCCGGGGCACCATATATTTT. This gives the protein CASSPRGRGTIYF.

J is TRBJ2-7 and V is TRBV29-1; possibly TRBD1 for D (5 bases). Looked up from germline, CDR1 is SQVTM and CDR2 is ANQGSEA. Trimming shortened V by 6 bases and J by 3 bases, and 15 bases separated the two germline ends. This CDR3 is 13 amino acids long. The CDR3 DNA sequence: TGCAGCGTGTTGACAGAAACCTACTACGAGCAGTACTTC. This codes for CSVLTETYYEQYF.

The chain joins TRBV7-9 to TRBJ1-4; D may be TRBD1 (6 bases). V was clipped by 2 bases and J by 7 bases, with 17 bases between them. In germline, CDR1 is SEHNR, CDR2 FQNEAQ (reference sequence). The CDR3 runs to 16 residues. The CDR3 here is CASSLYGQGIGEKLFF. Here the CDR3 DNA reads TGTGCCAGCAGCTTATATGGCCAGGGGATCGGTGAAAAACTGTTTTTT.

This sequence joins TRBV19 and TRBJ2-6; D ambiguous. The CDR3 covers 16 residues. V was clipped by 0 bases and J by 0 bases, with 6 bases between them. Looked up from germline, CDR1 is LNHDA and CDR2 is SQIVND (reference sequence). The CDR3, as DNA: TGTGCCAGTAGTATAGAGACGGGCTCTGGGGCCAACGTCCTGACTTTC. Its protein product is CASSIETGSGANVLTF.

The chain links TRBV24-1 to TRBJ2-7; 9 bases are shared with TRBD1. In germline, CDR1 is KGHDR, CDR2 SFDVKD. V was clipped by 2 bases and J by 5 bases; unmatched bases: 6. The CDR3 has 15 residues. The CDR3 nucleotides are TGTGCCACCAGTGATTCCGGGACAGGGTTACACGAGCAGTACTTC. It encodes CATSDSGTGLHEQYF.

The chain employs TRBV7-3 and TRBJ1-1; 7 nucleotides match TRBD1. The CDR3 contains 13 residues. Germline V lookup: CDR1 SGHTA, CDR2 FQGTGA. The junction had 4 bases not matched to a gene; V was cut back by 6 bases and J by 3 bases. Written as DNA, the CDR3 is TGTGCCAGCAGTCGACAGGGATACACTGAAGCTTTCTTT. Encoded protein: CASSRQGYTEAFF.

V gene TRBV9 combines with J gene TRBJ1-2; TRBD1 aligns across 12 bases. The germline V gene encodes CDR1 SGDLS and CDR2 YYNGEE. The CDR3 extends over 19 amino acids. V trimming: 3 bases; J trimming: 4 bases; junction bases outside the gene matches: 16. CDR3 sequence (DNA): TGTGCCAGCAGCGGACTATCGGGACAGGGGGCGTTTTTGCGCTATGGCTACACCTTC. It codes for CASSGLSGQGAFLRYGYTF.

This clone was seen once. This chain uses TRBV5-1 with TRBJ2-1, with 11 bases identical to TRBD2. The CDR3 covers 17 residues. With 4 bases clipped from V and 8 bases from J, the junction kept 14 bases outside the gene matches. Germline V gene sequence: CDR1 SGHRS, CDR2 YFSETQ. The CDR3 DNA is TGCGCCAGCAGCCCTCCGGGATTAGCGGGGGGGGTGGATGAGCAGTTCTTC. This encodes CASSPPGLAGGVDEQFF. Supplemented by reference TRBV5-1 and TRBJ2-1, the full variable domain reads KAGVTQTPRYLIKTRGQQVTLSCSPISGHRSVSWYQQTPGQGLQFLFEYFSETQRNKGNFPGRFSGRQFSNSRSEMNVSTLELGDSALYLCASSPPGLAGGVDEQFFGPGTRLTVL.

This chain joins TRBV18 and TRBJ1-2; 7 bases are a match to TRBD1. The V gene end was trimmed by 1 base and the J gene end by 5 bases; junction bases not matched to a gene: 4. CDR1 KGHSH and CDR2 LQKENI come from the germline V gene. There are 14 residues in the CDR3. The CDR3 nucleotides are TGTGCCAGCTCACCACAGGGACAGTTATATGGCTACACCTTC. This encodes CASSPQGQLYGYTF. The full variable domain, completed using reference TRBV18 and TRBJ1-2, is NAGVMQNPRHLVRRRGQEARLRCSPMKGHSHVYWYRQLPEEGLKFMVYLQKENIIDESGMPKERFSAEFPKEGPSILRIQQVVRGDSAAYFCASSPQGQLYGYTFGSGTRLTVV.

The genes are TRBV18 and TRBJ1-2; D might be TRBD1 (5 bases). The ends were cut back, 0 bases at V and 3 bases at J, with 8 bases in the middle. CDR1 is KGHSH, CDR2 LQKENI, per germline. The CDR3 has 14 residues. The CDR3 DNA reads TGTGCCAGCTCACCACCCCCGGGGGACTATGGCTACACCTTC. Translating it yields CASSPPPGDYGYTF.

The V call is TRBV10-2, the J call TRBJ1-5; D is possibly TRBD1 (5 bases). The CDR3 spans 14 residues. Trimming shortened V by 6 bases and J by 1 base, and 10 bases separated the two germline ends. Looked up from germline, CDR1 is WSHSY and CDR2 is SAAADI. For the CDR3, the DNA is TGCGCCAGCAGCCCCGGGGGGAGCAATCAGCCCCAGCATTTT. Protein: CASSPGGSNQPQHF.

This clone was counted a single time. The chain employs TRBV6-2 or TRBV6-3 and TRBJ1-2; TRBD1 might be the D (5 bases). The CDR3 covers 14 residues. V was cut by 2 bases and J by 6 bases, with 13 bases left in between. In germline, CDR1 is MNHEY, CDR2 SVGEGT. Here the CDR3 DNA reads TGTGCCAGCAGTTACGGGGCGCCTGGGAATGGCTACACCTTC. Protein: CASSYGAPGNGYTF.

This sequence joins TRBV4-3 and TRBJ2-2; D gene unclear. CDR1 is LGHNA and CDR2 is YSLEER in the germline V gene. This CDR3 spans 15 amino acids. Trimming pared 0 bases from V and 4 bases from J, leaving 9 bases between. The CDR3 DNA reads TGCGCCAGCAGCCAAGATCAACAGTTCACCGGGGAGCTGTTTTTT. Translating gives CASSQDQQFTGELFF.

For this clone: Other DNA sequences of this sample code for an identical CDR3. V and J are TRBV5-1 and TRBJ1-6; D not resolved. V dropped 4 bases and J dropped 0 bases, with 11 bases sitting between them. CDR1 SGHRS and CDR2 YFSETQ come from the germline V gene. The CDR3 is made up of 16 amino acids. CDR3 loop: CASSPAGSSYNSPLHF. CDR3 nucleotides: TGCGCCAGCAGCCCCGCGGGGAGCTCCTATAATTCACCCCTCCACTTT.

The chain is built from TRBV6-5 and TRBJ1-1, with a weak D call TRBD1 (5 bases). There are 13 residues in the CDR3. V was pared by 2 bases and J by 3 bases, with 7 bases between. Germline lookup yields CDR1 MNHEY and CDR2 SVGAGI. This CDR3 reads CASSYDRYTEAFF. CDR3 bases: TGTGCCAGCAGTTACGACAGATACACTGAAGCTTTCTTT.

The chain combines TRBV7-9 with TRBJ2-7; D might be TRBD1 (7 bases). The CDR3 has 17 residues. CDR1 and CDR2 (germline): SEHNR, FQNEAQ (reference sequence). V lost 5 bases and J 5 bases, leaving 25 bases between the germline ends. The CDR3 protein is CASSRPRGQSNSNEQYF. CDR3 nucleotides: TGTGCCAGCAGCCGACCGCGGGGACAGTCGAACTCTAACGAGCAGTACTTC.

The V call is TRBV2, the J call TRBJ1-5, with 12 nucleotides matching TRBD1. Per germline, CDR1 SNHLY and CDR2 FYNNEI. The CDR3 length is 16 residues. V dropped 7 bases and J dropped 6; count of bases not matched to a gene: 10. The CDR3 DNA is TGTGCCAGCATGCCCCCCGGGACAGGGGGCTCTCAGCCCCAGCATTTT. Translated, it gives CASMPPGTGGSQPQHF.

This chain links TRBV27 with TRBJ2-3, with 10 bases aligning to TRBD2. The V gene's germline CDR1 is MNHEY and CDR2 SMNVEV (reference sequence). Unmatched junction bases numbered 9, after V lost 5 bases and J lost 4 bases. The CDR3 sequence is 16 residues long. The CDR3 sequence is CASSTSLAGKADTQYF. The DNA for the CDR3 is TGTGCCAGCAGTACCTCACTAGCGGGGAAGGCAGATACGCAGTATTTT.

This clone showed up just a few times. Other DNA sequences of this sample code for an identical CDR3. The rearrangement links TRBV6-5 to TRBJ1-3; tentatively, D is TRBD1 (5 bases). The germline V and J ends were trimmed by 2 bases and 2 bases, with 7 bases remaining between them. The CDR3 runs to 14 residues. Looked up from germline, CDR1 is MNHEY and CDR2 is SVGAGI. The CDR3 is CASSYGGTGNTIYF. The CDR3 DNA sequence: TGTGCCAGCAGTTACGGGGGGACTGGAAACACCATATATTTT.